These 21 T cell receptor beta chains share one sample of origin, sequenced in a study of T cells in Graves' hyperthyroidism and ophthalmopathy. Amplification yielded TCR beta CDR3 regions, with RNA transcripts as the source. Carried out on the TCR CDR3, a first-round RT-PCR used the HTBI primer set. TCRdb processed the multiplex PCR reads anew with MiXCR; each CDR3 protein has one entry. The sample has about 570,000 distinct CDR3 sequences, approximately 15% seen once. The source material was blood. Every receptor here comes from a woman aged 40 to 49 with Graves' hyperthyroidism.

The chain joins TRBV20-1 to TRBJ1-2; D call uncertain. Trimming left V 5 bases short and J 8 bases short, with 15 bases between. The CDR3 spans 12 residues. Germline loops: CDR1 DFQATT, CDR2 SNEGSKA (reference sequence). CDR3 loop: CSAPGELGGYTF. For the CDR3, the DNA is TGCAGTGCTCCTGGAGAACTGGGAGGCTACACCTTC.

The chain has TRBV5-1 and TRBJ2-3, with 10 bases lining up with TRBD2. Germline V lookup: CDR1 SGHRS, CDR2 YFSETQ. V dropped 3 bases and J dropped 2; count of bases not matched to a gene: 9. The CDR3 consists of 17 residues. The CDR3 region has the DNA TGCGCCAGCAGCTCGGGACTAGCGCAGGCATACACAGATACGCAGTATTTT. This codes for CASSSGLAQAYTDTQYF. The full variable domain, in which reference TRBV5-1 and TRBJ2-3 provide the parts outside the CDR3, is KAGVTQTPRYLIKTRGQQVTLSCSPISGHRSVSWYQQTPGQGLQFLFEYFSETQRNKGNFPGRFSGRQFSNSRSEMNVSTLELGDSALYLCASSSGLAQAYTDTQYFGPGTRLTVL.

The J gene is TRBJ2-7, the V gene TRBV5-1, with TRBD1 matching over 9 bases. The J segment lost 5 bases and the V segment lost 4 bases, leaving 7 bases of the junction unmatched. Germline V gives CDR1 SGHRS, CDR2 YFSETQ. The CDR3 sequence is 14 residues long. The CDR3 reads CASSPGTGPHEQYF. The CDR3 DNA follows: TGCGCCAGCAGCCCCGGGACAGGGCCCCACGAGCAGTACTTC.

This clonotype has just a few counts. This chain uses TRBV6-1 with TRBJ2-7; 9 positions match TRBD1. The CDR3 runs to 15 residues. Germline V gene lookup returns CDR1 MNHNS and CDR2 SASEGT. The trim removed 5 bases at V and 4 bases at J, leaving 9 bases unmatched. The CDR3 loop is CASSPFRDRVYEQYF. CDR3 bases: TGTGCCAGCAGTCCTTTCCGGGACAGGGTTTACGAGCAGTACTTC.

This clonotype came up many times. This chain joins TRBV12-3 or TRBV12-4 and TRBJ2-7, with D possibly TRBD2 on 5 matching bases. The CDR3 is made up of 15 amino acids. Trimming removed 4 bases from V and 4 bases from J, with 17 bases in between. CDR3 sequence: CASSSGRRGLYEQYF. The CDR3 coding sequence is TGTGCCAGCAGTTCAGGCAGGCGCGGACTGTACGAGCAGTACTTC.

Ten or more counts support this clonotype. This chain links TRBV20-1 with TRBJ2-5; 12 bases fit TRBD2. V was clipped by 1 base and J by 4 bases; unmatched bases: 10. This CDR3 is 17 amino acids long. The germline V gene has CDR1 DFQATT and CDR2 SNEGSKA (reference sequence). This chain's CDR3 is CSARVSTSGRQGETQYF. The CDR3 DNA reads as TGCAGTGCTAGAGTTAGTACTAGCGGGAGGCAAGGAGAGACCCAGTACTTC.

In the case of this clonotype: The germline gene is not matched at one end of the junction; a read error may be the cause. J is TRBJ2-1 and V is TRBV12-3 or TRBV12-4; 11 bases are shared with TRBD2. The CDR3 is made up of 17 amino acids. CDR3 sequence reads: CASSLAGTSGDYNEQFF. Here the CDR3 DNA reads TGTGCCAGCAGCTTAGCAGGGACTAGCGGTGACTACAATGAGCAGTTCTTC.

This clonotype appeared many times. The V and J genes are TRBV20-1 and TRBJ2-2, with 9 positions matching TRBD2. Germline CDR1 is DFQATT and CDR2 is SNEGSKA (reference sequence). The CDR3 is 13 amino acids. V lost 4 bases to trimming and J lost 7 bases; unmatched junction nucleotides: 4. CDR3 DNA sequence: TGCAGTGCTAAGCGGGGGGTTAACGGGGAGCTGTTTTTT. Translated, it gives CSAKRGVNGELFF.

At least ten counts were recorded for this clonotype. The chain couples TRBV12-3 or TRBV12-4 to TRBJ2-7; D call uncertain. With 6 bases removed from V and 3 bases from J, the gap between germline ends came to 12 bases. The CDR3 loop spans 13 amino acids. Here the CDR3 reads CASRVGQSYEQYF. The CDR3 coding sequence is TGTGCCAGCAGGGTGGGCCAGAGCTACGAGCAGTACTTC.

Ten or more counts support this clonotype. This chain links TRBV12-3 or TRBV12-4 with TRBJ2-1; a weak D match, TRBD2 (6 bases). Trimming removed 3 bases from V and 8 bases from J, with 14 bases in between. This CDR3 has 14 amino acids. CDR3 residues: CASSLEGRNYEQFF. The DNA of the CDR3 is TGTGCCAGCAGTTTGGAGGGGCGGAATTATGAGCAGTTCTTC.

The CDR3 here is CASSLSKGLAGYNEQFF. For the CDR3, the DNA is TGTGCCAGCAGTTTATCGAAAGGACTAGCGGGCTACAATGAGCAGTTCTTC. V is TRBV27 and J is TRBJ2-1; 11 nucleotides line up with TRBD2. J gave up 3 bases and V 0 bases, and 4 bases lay outside the gene matches. CDR3 length: 17 residues. The germline V gene has CDR1 MNHEY and CDR2 SMNVEV (reference sequence).

This clonotype was seen many times. The V call is TRBV20-1, the J call TRBJ2-7, with 12 nucleotides matching TRBD1. Trimming cost V 7 bases and J 6 bases; bases outside gene matches: 13. CDR3 size: 15 residues. The germline V gene encodes CDR1 DFQATT and CDR2 SNEGSKA (reference sequence). CDR3 nucleotides: TGCAGTGTCCACAGTCCGGGACAGGGGGCTATCGAGCAGTACTTC. Residues: CSVHSPGQGAIEQYF.

This chain links TRBV19 with TRBJ2-7, with 8 bases lining up with TRBD2. V dropped 9 bases and J dropped 2; count of bases not matched to a gene: 12. The CDR3 spans 15 residues. CDR1 is LNHDA, CDR2 SQIVND, per germline (reference sequence). CDR3 nucleotide sequence: TGTGCCAGCAGCGGCGGACTAGCTTTCCCCTACGAGCAGTACTTC. This encodes CASSGGLAFPYEQYF.

This clonotype was counted ten times or more. The chain uses TRBV30 and TRBJ2-7; D is ambiguous. Per germline, CDR1 GTSNPN and CDR2 SVGIG (reference sequence). The V end was cut by 1 base, the J end by 4 bases, with 8 bases between. The CDR3 is made up of 12 amino acids. The CDR3, as DNA: TGTGCCTGGAGTGACCACGGGTACGAGCAGTACTTC. Protein: CAWSDHGYEQYF. The full variable domain, rest sourced from reference TRBV30 and TRBJ2-7, is SQTIHQWPATLVQPVGSPLSLECTVEGTSNPNLYWYRQAAGRGLQLLFYSVGIGQISSEVPQNLSASRPQDRQFILSSKKLLLSDSGFYLCAWSDHGYEQYFGPGTRLTVT.

The genes are TRBV7-9 and TRBJ2-1; TRBD2 aligns across 10 bases. Unmatched junction bases numbered 20, after V lost 5 bases and J lost 7 bases. The CDR3 covers 19 residues. Per the germline V gene, CDR1 is SEHNR and CDR2 is FQNEAQ (reference sequence). This CDR3 is CASSVSPRVSGRADNEQFF. CDR3 coding DNA: TGTGCCAGCAGCGTATCCCCCCGAGTCAGCGGGAGGGCCGATAATGAGCAGTTCTTC.

This clonotype was observed a few times. The chain couples TRBV9 to TRBJ2-5; 11 nucleotides agree with TRBD1. With V trimmed by 4 bases and J by 9 bases, 11 bases remained unmatched. Germline CDR1 reads SGDLS; CDR2 reads YYNGEE. The CDR3 runs to 15 residues. The CDR3 DNA sequence: TGTGCCAGCAGCCCAGGAGTGGGACAGGGGGAGGCCCAGTACTTC. This encodes CASSPGVGQGEAQYF. The full variable domain, its missing parts supplied by reference TRBV9 and TRBJ2-5, is DSGVTQTPKHLITATGQRVTLRCSPRSGDLSVYWYQQSLDQGLQFLIQYYNGEERAKGNILERFSAQQFPDLHSELNLSSLELGDSALYFCASSPGVGQGEAQYFGPGTRLLVL.

The sample holds one count of this clonotype. The chain recombines TRBV20-1 with TRBJ2-5; 9 bases line up with TRBD2. Germline V lookup: CDR1 DFQATT, CDR2 SNEGSKA (reference sequence). V trimming: 3 bases; J trimming: 2 bases; junction bases outside the gene matches: 7. The CDR3 runs 15 residues. CDR3 DNA sequence: TGCAGTGCTAGCGGTCTAGCGGGGACACAAGAGACCCAGTACTTC. This translates into CSASGLAGTQETQYF.

The rearrangement links TRBV7-8 to TRBJ2-7; TRBD2 might be the D (7 bases). CDR3 length equals 15 residues. Germline CDR1 reads SGHVS; CDR2 reads FQNEAQ. Trimming took off 5 bases at V and 4 bases at J, with 18 bases between the two ends. In DNA, the CDR3 is TGTGCCAGCAGCCTAGGGGGGGGGAGCAGGTACGAGCAGTACTTC. Protein: CASSLGGGSRYEQYF.

V and J are TRBV7-9 and TRBJ1-5; TRBD1 might be the D (5 bases). Trimming removed 2 bases at V and 3 bases at J, with 8 bases between. CDR1 is SEHNR, CDR2 FQNEAQ, per germline (reference sequence). The CDR3 runs 14 residues. The CDR3 DNA sequence: TGTGCCAGCAGCTTATCGACAGTCAATCAGCCCCAGCATTTT. This codes for CASSLSTVNQPQHF. Together with reference TRBV7-9 and TRBJ1-5, the CDR3 gives the full variable domain: DTGVSQNPRHKITKRGQNVTFRCDPISEHNRLYWYRQTLGQGPEFLTYFQNEAQLEKSRLLSDRFSAERPKGSFSTLEIQRTEQGDSAMYLCASSLSTVNQPQHFGDGTRLSIL.

This clonotype was seen more than once but under ten times. This clone may be a read error of a much larger clone one base away. The V gene is TRBV7-3, the J gene TRBJ2-1; 9 nucleotides agree with TRBD2. The CDR3 length is 14 residues. In germline, CDR1 is SGHTA, CDR2 FQGTGA. The CDR3 DNA is TGTGCCAGCAGCACCGGACTAGCGCGAAATGAGCGGTTCTTC. Its protein product is CASSTGLARNERFF.

This clonotype was seen more than once but under ten times. The chain combines TRBV5-4 with TRBJ1-5; no definite D call. The germline CDR1 and CDR2 sequences are SGHNT and YYREEE (reference sequence). The CDR3 sequence is 13 residues long. V was shortened by 4 bases and J by 3 bases, with 8 bases between the two germline ends. The DNA for the CDR3 is TGTGCCAGCAGCCCGGACTTCAATCAGCCCCAGCATTTT. Translated: CASSPDFNQPQHF.